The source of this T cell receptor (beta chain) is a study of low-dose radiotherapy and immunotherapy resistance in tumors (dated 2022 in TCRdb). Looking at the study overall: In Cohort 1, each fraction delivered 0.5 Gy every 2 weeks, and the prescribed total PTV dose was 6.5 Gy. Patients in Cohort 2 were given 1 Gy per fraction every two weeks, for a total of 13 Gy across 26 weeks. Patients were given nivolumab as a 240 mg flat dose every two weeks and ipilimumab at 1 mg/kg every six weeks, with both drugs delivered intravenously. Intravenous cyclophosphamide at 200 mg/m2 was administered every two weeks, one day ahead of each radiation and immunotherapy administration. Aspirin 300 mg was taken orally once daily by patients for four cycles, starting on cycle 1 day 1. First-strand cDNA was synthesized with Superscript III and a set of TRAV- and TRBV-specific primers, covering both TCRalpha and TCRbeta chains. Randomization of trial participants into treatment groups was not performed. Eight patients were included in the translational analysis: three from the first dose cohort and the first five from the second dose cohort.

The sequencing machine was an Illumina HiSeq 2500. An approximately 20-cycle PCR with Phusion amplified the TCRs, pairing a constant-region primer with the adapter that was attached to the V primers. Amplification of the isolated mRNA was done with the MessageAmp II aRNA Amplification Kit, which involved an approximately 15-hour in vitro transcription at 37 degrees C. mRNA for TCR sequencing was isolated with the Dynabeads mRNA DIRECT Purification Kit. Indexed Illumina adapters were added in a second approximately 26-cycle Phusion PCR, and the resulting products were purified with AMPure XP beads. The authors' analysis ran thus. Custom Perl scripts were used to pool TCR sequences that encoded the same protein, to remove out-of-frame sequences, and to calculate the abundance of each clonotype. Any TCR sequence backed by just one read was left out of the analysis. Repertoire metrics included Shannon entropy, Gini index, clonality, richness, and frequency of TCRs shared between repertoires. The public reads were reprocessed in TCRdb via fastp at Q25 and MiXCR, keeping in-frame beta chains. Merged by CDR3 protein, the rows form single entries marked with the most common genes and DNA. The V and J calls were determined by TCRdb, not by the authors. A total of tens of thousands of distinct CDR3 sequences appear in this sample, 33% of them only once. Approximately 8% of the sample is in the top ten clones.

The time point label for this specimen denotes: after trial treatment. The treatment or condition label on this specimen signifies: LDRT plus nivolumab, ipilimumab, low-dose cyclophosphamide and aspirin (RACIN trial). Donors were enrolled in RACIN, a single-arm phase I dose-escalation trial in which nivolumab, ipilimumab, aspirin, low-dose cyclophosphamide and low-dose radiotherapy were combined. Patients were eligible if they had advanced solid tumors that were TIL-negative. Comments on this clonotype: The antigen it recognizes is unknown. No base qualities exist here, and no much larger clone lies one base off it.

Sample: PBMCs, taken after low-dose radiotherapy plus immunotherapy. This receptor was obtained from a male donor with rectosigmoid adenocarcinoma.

The DNA sequence reads TGTGCCAGCAGCTCGATAACCGGGGAGCTGTTTTTT. Translated, this gives CASSSITGELFF. This chain joins TRBV9 to TRBJ2-2, with the D gene uncertain. The CDR3 spans 12 residues, from the cysteine through the phenylalanine. The DNA shown is the 36-base CDR3, in frame from base 1. The germline V gene specifies SGDLS as CDR1 and YYNGEE as CDR2. V drops 4 bases and J drops 5 bases, leaving 6 bases in between.